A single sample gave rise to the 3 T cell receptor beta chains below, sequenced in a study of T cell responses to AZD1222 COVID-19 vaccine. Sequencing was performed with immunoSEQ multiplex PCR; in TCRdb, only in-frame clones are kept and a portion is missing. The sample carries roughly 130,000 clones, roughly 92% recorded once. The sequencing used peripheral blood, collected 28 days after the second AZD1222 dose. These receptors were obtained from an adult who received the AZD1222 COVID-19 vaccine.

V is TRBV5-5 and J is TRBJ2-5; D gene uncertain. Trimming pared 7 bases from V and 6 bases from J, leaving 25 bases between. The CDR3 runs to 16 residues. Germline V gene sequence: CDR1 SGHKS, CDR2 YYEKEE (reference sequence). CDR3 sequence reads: CASEVGGRSISQTQYF. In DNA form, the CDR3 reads TGTGCCAGCGAGGTAGGCGGACGCTCGATTTCGCAGACCCAGTACTTC.

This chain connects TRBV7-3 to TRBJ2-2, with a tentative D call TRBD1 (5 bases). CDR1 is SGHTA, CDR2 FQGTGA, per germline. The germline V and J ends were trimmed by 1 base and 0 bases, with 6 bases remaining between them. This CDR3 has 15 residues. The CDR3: CASSLRGANTGELFF. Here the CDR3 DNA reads TGTGCCAGCAGCTTAAGGGGCGCGAACACCGGGGAGCTGTTTTTT.

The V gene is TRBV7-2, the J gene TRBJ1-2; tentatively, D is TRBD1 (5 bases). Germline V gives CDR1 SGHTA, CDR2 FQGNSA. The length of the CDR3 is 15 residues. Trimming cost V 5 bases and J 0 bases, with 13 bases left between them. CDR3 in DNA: TGTGCCAGCAGCCCCGCGCCGGGGGCTAACTATGGCTACACCTTC. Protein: CASSPAPGANYGYTF. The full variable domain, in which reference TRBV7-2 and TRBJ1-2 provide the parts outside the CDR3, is GAGVSQSPSNKVTEKGKDVELRCDPISGHTALYWYRQSLGQGLEFLIYFQGNSAPDKSGLPSDRFSAERTGGSVSTLTIQRTQQEDSAVYLCASSPAPGANYGYTFGSGTRLTVV.